The rows below give T cell receptor beta chains drawn from one sample of a study of response to subunit inactivated influenza vaccine. TCRdb re-derived calls from the RT-PCR reads in MiXCR, one entry per CDR3 protein. The table lists hundreds of thousands of distinct CDR3 sequences, around 20% of them singletons. The sequenced sample was PBMCs from blood, obtained 5 days after vaccination. The source is a man aged 45-60 years who received an inactivated influenza vaccine. Each CDR3 is given with its conserved first and last residue. The order of the fields is J gene, clone size, D gene, V gene, CDR3 DNA, CDR3 protein. D genes are given only for firm matches. Some rows have no size entry. The others give once, few or many, or a class for an expanded clone.

TRBJ2-3 | - | - | TRBV7-9 | TGTGCCAGCAGCCGGAACAGCCTTAGGGATACGCAGTATTTT | CASSRNSLRDTQYF
TRBJ2-5 | few | - | TRBV7-2 | TGTGCCAGCATCCGGCAGGCAGGCCAAGAGACCCAGTACTTC | CASIRQAGQETQYF
TRBJ2-1 | - | - | TRBV10-3 | TGTGCCATCAAACGGGGTGGAGAGAATGTAATTGAGCAGTTCTTC | CAIKRGGENVIEQFF
TRBJ2-2 | few | - | TRBV24-1 | TGTGCCACCAGTGGAACAGGGCGCACCGGGGAGCTGTTTTTT | CATSGTGRTGELFF
TRBJ2-7 | few | - | TRBV20-1 | TGCAGTGCTAGAAATGAGCTCCAAAAAGACGAGCAGTACTTC | CSARNELQKDEQYF
TRBJ1-3 | few | - | TRBV5-1 | TGCGCCAGCAGCCTGGACAGCCTCTCTGGAAACACCATATATTTT | CASSLDSLSGNTIYF
TRBJ2-5 | - | - | TRBV29-1 | TGCAGCGCCTCGGGGGCAGGCGAGACCCAGTACTTC | CSASGAGETQYF
TRBJ2-1 | few | - | TRBV6-1 | TGTGCCAGCCAACGGGGGAGGGGGTACAATGAGCAGTTCTTC | CASQRGRGYNEQFF
TRBJ2-7 | - | TRBD1 | TRBV29-1 | TGCAGCGCTGGGACAGGCCAGGGCCAATACGAGCAGTACTTC | CSAGTGQGQYEQYF
TRBJ2-7 | - | TRBD1 | TRBV7-2 | TGTGCCAGCAGCTTAGACCAGGGGGCCTACGAGCAGTACTTC | CASSLDQGAYEQYF
TRBJ2-1 | few | - | TRBV18 | TGTGCCAGCTCACCCCAGGGAATCTACAATGAGCAGTTCTTC | CASSPQGIYNEQFF
TRBJ2-7 | - | TRBD2 | TRBV9 | TGTGCCAGCAGCGTATTGGAACTAGCGGGAGCTTTCGAGCAGTACTTC | CASSVLELAGAFEQYF
TRBJ2-5 | many | - | TRBV12-3/TRBV12-4 | TGTGCCACCGCGGCGCATGCACAAGAGACCCAGTACTTC | CATAAHAQETQYF
TRBJ2-7 | - | TRBD1 | TRBV4-3 | TGCGCCAGCAGCCACTCGGGACAGGGGTTCTACGAGCAGTACTTC | CASSHSGQGFYEQYF
TRBJ1-1 | many | TRBD1 | TRBV5-1 | TGCGCCAGCAGCTTCGGACAGGGGGCTGAAGCTTTCTTT | CASSFGQGAEAFF
TRBJ2-2 | - | - | TRBV12-3/TRBV12-4 | TGTGCCAGCAGTGAGGGGCTAAACACCGGGGAGCTGTTTTTT | CASSEGLNTGELFF
TRBJ2-7 | - | - | TRBV10-2 | TGCGCCAGCAGTGTTTGGGGGCTATACGAGCAGTACTTC | CASSVWGLYEQYF
TRBJ2-3 | few | TRBD2 | TRBV20-1 | TGCAGTGCTAGTCCTAGCGGAAACACAGATACGCAGTATTTT | CSASPSGNTDTQYF
TRBJ2-1 | - | TRBD2 | TRBV15 | TGTGCCATAAAGCGGGGAGCCGACAATGAGCAGTTCTTC | CAIKRGADNEQFF
TRBJ2-1 | many | TRBD2 | TRBV5-1 | TGCGCCAGCCGCCCAGCTAGCGGTAACAATGAGCAGTTCTTC | CASRPASGNNEQFF
TRBJ2-3 | many | - | TRBV20-1 | TGCAGTGCTAGAGGAGGAGGGGGGGGTGGTTTCACAGATACGCAGTATTTT | CSARGGGGGGFTDTQYF
TRBJ2-7 | many | - | TRBV28 | TGTGCCAGCAGTTTACCGGAGAACAGCCGGTTATACTTC | CASSLPENSRLYF